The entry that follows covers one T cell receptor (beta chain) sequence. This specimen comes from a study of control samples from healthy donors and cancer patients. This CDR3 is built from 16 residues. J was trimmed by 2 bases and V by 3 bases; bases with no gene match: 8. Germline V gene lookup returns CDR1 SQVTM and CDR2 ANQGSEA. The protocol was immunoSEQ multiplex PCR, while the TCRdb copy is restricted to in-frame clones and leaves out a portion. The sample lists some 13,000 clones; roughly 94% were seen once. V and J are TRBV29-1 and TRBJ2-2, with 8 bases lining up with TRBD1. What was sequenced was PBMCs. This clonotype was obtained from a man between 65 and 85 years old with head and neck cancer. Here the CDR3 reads CSVDRLQGANTGELFF. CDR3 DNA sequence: TGCAGCGTTGACCGCCTCCAGGGGGCAAACACCGGGGAGCTGTTTTTT.